This T cell receptor (beta chain) was recorded in a study of shared clonotypes between healthy human individuals. Study-level results: Relative to their counterparts shared across all four donors, non-shared clonotypes exhibited diminished generation probabilities.

Clones were read by immunoSEQ multiplex PCR, and TCRdb kept only the in-frame ones, dropping some. The sample lists millions of clones, 90% to 95% occurring once. About this clone itself: Its antigen remains unidentified.

Germline CDR1 reads SGHRS; CDR2 reads YFSETQ. With 2 bases clipped from V and 8 bases from J, the junction kept 6 bases outside the gene matches. The CDR3 sequence is 14 residues long. Source material: naive CD4+ T cells sorted from blood. Documented subset: CD45RA+ positively selected. The chain combines TRBV5-1 with TRBJ1-2, with TRBD1 identical over 10 bases. The TCR sequence derives from a man between 18 and 29 years old in good health. Here the CDR3 DNA reads TGCGCCAGCAGCTTCTCCGGGACAGGGGAAGGCTACACCTTC. This codes for CASSFSGTGEGYTF.